This record concerns one T cell receptor beta chain sequence. Its specificity is not known. Researchers prepared the TCRbeta library using unique molecular identifiers, the study reports. TCRdb passed the PCR reads through MiXCR, listing each CDR3 protein once. In the table there are roughly 570,000 distinct CDR3 sequences, about a quarter of which are singletons. This record comes from a study of T-cell reconstitution after alpha-beta-depleted transplantation in children. Study results and limitations: Reportedly, alpha-beta T cells present about two months post-transplant originated from several hundred expanded clones of graft origin. Certain patients had high TCRbeta diversity at day 60, and it came from recipient T cells and thymic progenitors that survived.

Trimming stripped 3 bases from V and 0 bases from J, with 13 bases between. This CDR3 comprises 16 residues. Germline values: CDR1 LNHNV, CDR2 YYDKDF (reference sequence). The rearrangement uses TRBV15 and TRBJ2-3, with D uncertain. The sequence was collected from a boy under three years old with Wiskott-Aldrich syndrome, due to receive a stem cell transplant. The input for sequencing was PBMCs, taken before TCRalphabeta/CD19-depleted stem cell transplant. CDR3 protein: CATSSLIHTSTDTQYF. In DNA form, the CDR3 reads TGTGCCACCAGCAGCCTAATACATACCAGCACAGATACGCAGTATTTT.